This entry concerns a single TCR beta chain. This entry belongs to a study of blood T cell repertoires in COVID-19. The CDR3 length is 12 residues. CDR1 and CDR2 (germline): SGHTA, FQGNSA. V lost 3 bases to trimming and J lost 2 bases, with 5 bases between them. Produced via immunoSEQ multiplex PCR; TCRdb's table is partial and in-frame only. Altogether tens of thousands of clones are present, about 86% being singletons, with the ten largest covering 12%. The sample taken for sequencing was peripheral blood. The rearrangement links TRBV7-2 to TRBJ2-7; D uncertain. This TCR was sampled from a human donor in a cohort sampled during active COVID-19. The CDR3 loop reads CASSFGAYEQYF. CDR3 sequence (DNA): TGTGCCAGCAGCTTCGGAGCCTACGAGCAGTACTTC.